A selection of T cell receptor beta chains follows, all from one sample in a study of cytomegalovirus exposure and HLA in healthy donors. TCRdb's table, derived via immunoSEQ multiplex PCR, lists solely in-frame clones and lacks some. The profile shows 200,000 to 250,000 clones, about 85% of them singletons. The sample was PBMCs. Receptor source: a human donor in good health. CDR3s include the opening cysteine and the closing phenylalanine or tryptophan. The D gene is left open where the match is weak. Not every row has a clone size; where given, it reads once, few, many or a size class.

TRBV27,TRBJ2-7,-,TRBD2,CASSLQGSGSSYEQYF,TGTGCCAGCAGTTTACAAGGTAGCGGGAGCTCCTACGAGCAGTACTTC
TRBV6-5,TRBJ2-7,-,TRBD1,CASSETGTGGEQYF,TGTGCCAGCAGCGAGACCGGGACAGGGGGCGAGCAGTACTTC
TRBV5-1,TRBJ2-2,-,-,CASSPLWGENTGELFF,TGCGCCAGCAGCCCCCTTTGGGGGGAGAACACCGGGGAGCTGTTTTTT
TRBV7-8,TRBJ2-5,-,-,CASNNSPKIQETQYF,TGTGCCAGCAATAACAGTCCTAAAATACAAGAGACCCAGTACTTC
TRBV18,TRBJ1-1,-,TRBD1,CASSPRQGEDEAFF,TGTGCCAGCTCACCCCGACAGGGGGAAGATGAAGCTTTCTTT
TRBV25-1,TRBJ2-1,-,TRBD1,CASSGGQGAGEQFF,TGTGCCAGCAGTGGGGGACAGGGGGCCGGTGAGCAGTTCTTC
TRBV5-4,TRBJ2-5,few,TRBD2,CASSWTSGGQETQYF,TGTGCCAGCAGCTGGACTAGCGGGGGGCAAGAGACCCAGTACTTC
TRBV11-2,TRBJ2-7,-,TRBD2,CASSPSGTREYEQYF,TGTGCCAGCAGCCCATCCGGGACTAGGGAGTACGAGCAGTACTTC
TRBV7-9,TRBJ2-1,-,TRBD2,CASSTGTSPSGSYNEQFF,TGTGCCAGCAGCACCGGGACTAGCCCCTCGGGATCCTACAATGAGCAGTTCTTC
TRBV19,TRBJ1-5,-,-,CASTPSVNNQPQHF,TGTGCCAGTACCCCCAGCGTTAACAATCAGCCCCAGCATTTT
TRBV19,TRBJ2-7,-,-,CASSIEPGSPYEQYF,TGTGCCAGTAGTATAGAACCAGGGTCTCCCTACGAGCAGTACTTC
TRBV9,TRBJ1-1,-,-,CASSGGRGGRTEAFF,TGTGCCAGCAGCGGGGGCCGGGGGGGGCGCACTGAAGCTTTCTTT
TRBV21-1,TRBJ2-6,-,-,CASSKVGDIGLAGPGANVLTF,TGTGCCAGCAGCAAAGTAGGGGACATAGGACTAGCGGGACCTGGGGCCAACGTCCTGACTTTC
TRBV4-1,TRBJ2-3,-,TRBD2,CASNLFGREADTQYF,TGCGCCAGCAACCTGTTCGGGAGGGAGGCAGATACGCAGTATTTT
TRBV27,TRBJ1-5,-,-,CASSLYIPRGGNQPQHF,TGTGCCAGCAGTTTATATATCCCCCGGGGGGGCAATCAGCCCCAGCATTTT
TRBV25-1,TRBJ2-7,few,-,CASSLQGNWAKQYF,TGTGCCAGCAGTCTGCAAGGCAATTGGGCTAAGCAGTACTTC
TRBV19,TRBJ2-5,-,TRBD1,CASSRQGQETQYF,TGTGCCAGTAGCAGACAGGGGCAAGAGACCCAGTACTTC
TRBV25-1,TRBJ2-1,-,-,CASSGMQGTKTKQFF,TGTGCCAGCAGTGGAATGCAGGGAACGAAAACGAAGCAGTTCTTC
TRBV5-1,TRBJ1-1,-,-,CASSFGQNTEAFF,TGCGCCAGCAGCTTTGGGCAGAACACTGAAGCTTTCTTT
TRBV19,TRBJ2-7,-,TRBD1,CASSIVGTGAYEQYF,TGTGCCAGTAGTATAGTAGGGACAGGGGCCTACGAGCAGTACTTC
TRBV10-3,TRBJ2-1,-,-,CASGGGRSSYNEQFF,TGTGCCTCCGGTGGGGGCCGAAGCTCCTACAATGAGCAGTTCTTC
TRBV6-5,TRBJ2-7,-,-,CASRQGPPRDYEQYF,TGTGCCAGCAGACAGGGACCACCTCGAGACTACGAGCAGTACTTC
TRBV10-3,TRBJ2-6,medium-sized,-,CAISRQAGANVLTF,TGTGCCATCAGTCGACAGGCTGGGGCCAACGTCCTGACTTTC
TRBV7-3,TRBJ2-1,-,-,CASSLVGGEWNEQFF,TGTGCCAGCAGCTTAGTAGGGGGGGAATGGAATGAGCAGTTCTTC
TRBV29-1,TRBJ2-1,-,TRBD2,CSVERGLAGPNEQFF,TGCAGCGTTGAACGAGGACTAGCGGGCCCCAATGAGCAGTTCTTC
TRBV7-9,TRBJ2-7,-,-,CASVSVDGGTYEQYF,TGTGCCAGCGTCTCGGTGGACGGCGGGACCTACGAGCAGTACTTC
TRBV21-1,TRBJ1-2,once,-,CASSKVGTPFTNYGYTF,TGTGCCAGCAGCAAAGTAGGGACACCTTTCACTAACTATGGCTACACCTTC
TRBV9,TRBJ2-2,-,-,CASSGIGGNTGELFF,TGTGCCAGCAGCGGGATCGGAGGCAACACCGGGGAGCTGTTTTTT
TRBV27,TRBJ2-7,-,-,CASSLSGYEQYF,TGTGCCAGCAGTTTATCCGGTTACGAGCAGTACTTC
TRBV18,TRBJ2-7,once,-,CASSPGGTYEQYF,TGTGCCAGCTCTCCGGGGGGCACATACGAGCAGTACTTC
TRBV9,TRBJ2-7,-,TRBD2,CASSIYGTSNYEQYF,TGTGCCAGCAGCATATACGGGACTAGTAACTACGAGCAGTACTTC
TRBV7-9,TRBJ1-4,-,TRBD1,CASSFDRGEKLFF,TGTGCCAGCAGCTTTGACAGGGGGGAAAAACTGTTTTTT
TRBV30,TRBJ1-1,-,-,CAWRQGRVNTEAFF,TGTGCCTGGAGACAGGGACGGGTAAACACTGAAGCTTTCTTT